A few counts support the clone carrying this T cell receptor (beta chain). The antigen remains unidentified. The entry originates in a study of human T cells and chemical hapten exposure. Study-wide results and limits: Controls formed significantly fewer large CDR3 similarity clusters than expanded TCRs did. Counts of expanded TCRs (at PT1) showed a positive correlation with patch test score.

This CDR3 region has 14 residues. With 5 bases clipped from V and 6 bases from J, the junction kept 6 bases outside the gene matches. As for time point: pre-sensitization, week 0. The treatment was: therapeutic diphenylcyclopropenone sensitization with weekly scalp DPC. The library attached unique molecular identifiers to individual cDNA molecules. TCRdb independently ran MiXCR on the RACE reads; one entry per CDR3 protein. Among approximately 370,000 distinct CDR3 sequences listed, approximately 5.8% were seen once. The sequence derives from a woman younger than 30 with alopecia areata. Some clones in this sample may be carry-over from other donors' samples. V usage is TRBV12-3 or TRBV12-4 and J usage is TRBJ1-5; 8 positions match TRBD1. Sequences were derived from whole blood, sampled in connection with sensitization to the hapten diphenylcyclopropenone (DPC). The CDR3, as DNA: TGTGCCAGCAGTCACAGGGGGAATGGTCAGCCCCAGCATTTT. It translates to CASSHRGNGQPQHF.